The clone carrying this T cell receptor (beta chain) was detected ten times or more. The antigen is not known. TCRdb redid the calling of the 5' RACE reads with MiXCR, one entry per CDR3 protein. The sample comprises around 200,000 distinct CDR3 sequences, 18% of which are singletons, and 3.5% to 5% rests with the top ten. The data derive from a study of T-cell memory formation after mild COVID-19. Study findings and constraints: Pre-infection memory harbored some responding clones, suggesting cross-reactive memory joined.

V was trimmed by 3 bases and J by 5 bases, leaving 10 bases between them. The germline CDR1 and CDR2 sequences are SSHAT and FNYEAQ (reference sequence). The CDR3 covers 13 residues. The sample consisted of PBMCs or a T cell subset sorted from them (not recorded which). The source of this sequence is a man aged 18 to 30 who had mild COVID-19 (a few samples of this study predate the infection). Cell type and time point are not known. This chain connects TRBV7-7 to TRBJ2-5; no firm D call. CDR3 protein: CASSLTTTETQYF. For the CDR3, the DNA is TGTGCCAGCAGCTTGACCACAACGGAGACCCAGTACTTC.